These 3 T cell receptor beta chains were all obtained from the same sample, sequenced in a study of TET2 disruption in CD19-targeted CAR T cells. The table came from immunoSEQ multiplex PCR; TCRdb's copy has only in-frame clones and leaves some out. This specimen shows about 25,000 clones; the ten leading clones hold approximately 2%. Stated treatment: autologous CTL019 cells: CD19 CAR with 4-1BB and CD3 zeta domains. What these receptors recognize is not known. Sequencing used CD8- CAR+ T cells sorted from cultured blood T cells, obtained for CD19 CAR T cell therapy. As to subset: CD8-negative CAR-positive T cells from the infusion product. The source is a man between 65 and 85 years old with chronic lymphocytic leukemia.

As regards this clone: The observed sequence ends 3 residues before the CDR3 terminus, with the missing tail filled in from the germline J gene. V usage is TRBV19 and J usage is TRBJ2-4; 9 bases are shared with TRBD1. CDR3 length equals 15 residues. Germline V lookup: CDR1 LNHDA, CDR2 SQIVND (reference sequence). The covered CDR3 bases are TGTGCCAGTAGTATACAGGGACAGGGCGGTCAGCCT. It encodes CASSIQGQGGQP. The whole CDR3 reads CASSIQGQGGQPQYF.

Its frequency marks this clone as medium-sized (0.01 to 0.1%). The CDR3 end lies 3 residues beyond the end of the read and is filled in from the germline J gene. J is TRBJ2-3 and V is TRBV5-6, with D possibly matching TRBD2 (6 bases). Trimming took 2 bases from V and 5 from J, leaving 12 bases between them. The CDR3 runs to 14 residues. Germline-derived CDR1 and CDR2 are SGHDT and YYEEEE. CDR3 amino acids: CASSLTGRGDTQYF. The covered CDR3 bases are TGTGCCAGCAGCTTAACGGGGCGGGGAGATACG.

Worth noting for this clone: The read halts 3 residues ahead of the CDR3 end, with the missing end drawn from the germline J gene. V usage is TRBV5-1 and J usage is TRBJ1-2; D remains ambiguous. The CDR3 runs to 13 residues. V was clipped by 6 bases and J by 2 bases, with 11 bases between them. Germline-derived CDR1 and CDR2 are SGHRS and YFSETQ. This chain's CDR3 is CASNPESNYGYTF. CDR3 DNA, as far as it was read: TGCGCCAGCAACCCCGAGAGCAACTATGGC.